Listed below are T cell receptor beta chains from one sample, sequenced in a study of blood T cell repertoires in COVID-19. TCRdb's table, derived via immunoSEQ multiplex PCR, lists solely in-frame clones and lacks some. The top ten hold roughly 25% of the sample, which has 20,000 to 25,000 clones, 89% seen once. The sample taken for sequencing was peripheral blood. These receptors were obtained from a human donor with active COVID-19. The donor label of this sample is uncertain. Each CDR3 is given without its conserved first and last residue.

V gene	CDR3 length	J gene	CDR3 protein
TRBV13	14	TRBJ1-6	ASSPSLGGRGSPLH
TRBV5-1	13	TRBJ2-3	ASKLAGGLKDTQY
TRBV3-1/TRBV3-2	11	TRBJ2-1	ASSSDRDHEQF
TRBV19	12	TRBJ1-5	ASSRQGGNQPQH
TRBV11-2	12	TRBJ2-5	ASSPNPRRETQY
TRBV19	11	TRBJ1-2	ASSIWEAYGYT
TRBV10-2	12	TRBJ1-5	ASSDSLSNQPQH
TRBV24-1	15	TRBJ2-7	ATSDQAPTGDYYEQY
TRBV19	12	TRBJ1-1	ASSPRDRITEAF
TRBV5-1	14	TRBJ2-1	ASSLELAGLRNEQF
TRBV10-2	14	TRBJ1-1	ASSTMTGMRNTEAF
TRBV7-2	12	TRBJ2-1	ASSLRRGANEQF
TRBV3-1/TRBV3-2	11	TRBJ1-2	ASSQGSGISYT
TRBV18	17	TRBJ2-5	ASSPNTPSSGRASETQY
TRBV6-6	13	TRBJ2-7	ASSGGTSGRYEQY